Listed below are T cell receptor beta chains from one sample, sequenced in a study of blood T cell repertoires in COVID-19. Clones were read by immunoSEQ multiplex PCR, and TCRdb kept only the in-frame ones, dropping some. Here the sample spans over 150,000 clones, 70% to 90% being singletons. The material sequenced was peripheral blood. The receptors were sampled from a man between 45 and 60 years old with COVID-19, enrolled during active disease. Both conserved end residues are part of each CDR3. The order of the fields is clone size, V gene, D gene, J gene, CDR3 protein, CDR3 DNA. D genes are given only for firm matches. Only some rows state a clone size, as once, few, many or a class for expanded clones.

>NA|TRBV19|NA|TRBJ1-3
CAAGGGLSSGNTIYF
TGTGCCGCCGGCGGGGGCCTTTCCTCTGGAAACACCATATATTTT
>NA|TRBV19|NA|TRBJ1-1
CASSAPGRRATEAFF
TGTGCCAGTAGTGCGCCCGGGAGGAGGGCAACTGAAGCTTTCTTT
>NA|TRBV2|TRBD2|TRBJ2-3
CASRPTSGRSTDTQYF
TGTGCCAGCAGACCGACTAGCGGGAGGTCGACAGATACGCAGTATTTT
>NA|TRBV6-2/TRBV6-3|TRBD1|TRBJ1-1
CASSSPPGQGGTEAFF
TGTGCCAGCAGTTCGCCTCCGGGACAGGGTGGGACTGAAGCTTTCTTT
>NA|TRBV7-9|NA|TRBJ2-7
CASSSILGTPSGYEQYF
TGTGCCAGCAGCTCCATCCTCGGGACTCCGTCCGGCTACGAGCAGTACTTC
>once|TRBV12-3/TRBV12-4|NA|TRBJ1-5
CASSPDRNQPQHF
TGTGCCAGCAGTCCCGACAGAAATCAGCCCCAGCATTTT
>few|TRBV6-6|TRBD1|TRBJ2-3
CASTPRQGSDTQYF
TGTGCCAGCACCCCCCGACAGGGTTCAGATACGCAGTATTTT
>NA|TRBV4-1|NA|TRBJ2-3
CASSQTEGATDTQYF
TGCGCCAGCAGCCAAACGGAGGGGGCTACAGATACGCAGTATTTT
>NA|TRBV4-2|NA|TRBJ1-2
CASSQDKSQVNYGYTF
TGTGCCAGCAGCCAAGATAAGTCCCAGGTGAACTATGGCTACACCTTC
>NA|TRBV30|TRBD1|TRBJ1-2
CALDSGQGEGYTF
TGTGCCTTGGACTCGGGACAGGGGGAGGGCTACACCTTC
>once|TRBV5-8|NA|TRBJ1-4
CASSLAGPGGGEKLFF
TGTGCCAGCAGCTTGGCCGGGCCGGGGGGAGGTGAAAAACTGTTTTTT
>NA|TRBV5-4|TRBD2|TRBJ2-3
CASSSGTSGSTDTQYF
TGTGCCAGCAGCTCAGGGACTAGCGGTAGCACAGATACGCAGTATTTT
>NA|TRBV11-2|TRBD2|TRBJ2-5
CASSLGDYTQETQYF
TGTGCCAGCAGCTTAGGGGACTACACACAAGAGACCCAGTACTTC
>NA|TRBV9|NA|TRBJ2-1
CASSVKSGSGLQTGHEQFF
TGTGCCAGCAGCGTAAAGTCGGGTAGCGGCCTTCAAACAGGTCATGAGCAGTTCTTC
>NA|TRBV18|TRBD1|TRBJ2-3
CASSPQGQITDTQYF
TGTGCCAGCTCACCACAGGGACAGATCACAGATACGCAGTATTTT
>NA|TRBV7-2|NA|TRBJ1-5
CASSQRQIWPQHF
TGTGCCAGCAGCCAAAGACAGATTTGGCCCCAGCATTTT
>NA|TRBV29-1|NA|TRBJ2-7
CSITPGTTTYEQYF
TGCAGCATCACACCCGGGACAACGACCTACGAGCAGTACTTC
>once|TRBV15|NA|TRBJ2-1
CATSRDTREGGDEQFF
TGTGCCACCAGCAGAGATACCCGAGAGGGTGGCGATGAGCAGTTCTTC
>NA|TRBV9|TRBD2|TRBJ2-2
CASSVSGKNTGELFF
TGTGCCAGCAGCGTAAGCGGGAAGAACACCGGGGAGCTGTTTTTT
>NA|TRBV5-1|NA|TRBJ2-3
CASSLALDSTDTQYF
TGCGCCAGCAGCTTGGCCCTCGACTCCACAGATACGCAGTATTTT
>NA|TRBV15|NA|TRBJ2-1
CATSRALATDYMEQFF
TGTGCCACCAGCAGAGCCCTGGCAACAGACTACATGGAGCAGTTCTTC
>NA|TRBV7-2|NA|TRBJ1-5
CASSELAGWGNQPQHF
TGTGCCAGCAGTGAACTTGCAGGGTGGGGCAATCAGCCCCAGCATTTT
>NA|TRBV19|TRBD2|TRBJ2-6
CASSGWGGAGANVLTF
TGTGCCAGTAGTGGTTGGGGGGGGGCTGGGGCCAACGTCCTGACTTTC
>NA|TRBV18|TRBD2|TRBJ2-7
CASSPTSGSRGPREQYF
TGTGCCAGCTCCCCGACTAGCGGGAGCCGGGGCCCTCGAGAGCAGTACTTC
>NA|TRBV7-2|TRBD2|TRBJ2-7
CASSHPRGSGSVEQYF
TGTGCCAGCAGCCACCCACGCGGTAGCGGGAGTGTTGAGCAGTACTTC
>NA|TRBV7-2|NA|TRBJ2-2
CASSPRWNTGELFF
TGTGCCAGCAGCCCGCGGTGGAACACCGGGGAGCTGTTTTTT
>NA|TRBV2|TRBD2|TRBJ2-1
CASRAGRGSYNEQFF
TGTGCCAGCAGAGCAGGGAGGGGCTCCTACAATGAGCAGTTCTTC
>NA|TRBV20-1|TRBD1|TRBJ2-7
CSATDLGQGARDEQYF
TGCAGTGCTACTGACCTAGGACAGGGCGCTAGGGACGAGCAGTACTTC
>NA|TRBV10-2|TRBD2|TRBJ2-5
CASSESGGSGTQYF
TGCGCCAGCAGTGAGTCTGGCGGGAGTGGGACCCAGTACTTC
>NA|TRBV24-1|NA|TRBJ2-1
CATSDRSESYNEQFF
TGTGCCACCAGTGATCGTAGTGAATCCTACAATGAGCAGTTCTTC
>few|TRBV19|TRBD1|TRBJ1-5
CASIRGQEPNQPQHF
TGTGCCAGTATCAGAGGACAGGAGCCTAATCAGCCCCAGCATTTT
>NA|TRBV21-1|NA|TRBJ2-1
CASSKRGGRSHNEQFF
TGTGCCAGCAGCAAAAGGGGCGGGAGGTCCCACAATGAGCAGTTCTTC
>NA|TRBV9|NA|TRBJ1-3
CASSVTDEPAGNTIYF
TGTGCCAGCAGCGTCACAGACGAGCCGGCTGGAAACACCATATATTTT
>NA|TRBV30|TRBD1|TRBJ1-1
CAWATHRGGTEAFF
TGTGCCTGGGCGACACACAGGGGGGGTACTGAAGCTTTCTTT
>NA|TRBV3-1/TRBV3-2|TRBD2|TRBJ2-3
CASAGGNSDTQYF
TGTGCCAGCGCGGGGGGGAACTCCGATACGCAGTATTTT
>NA|TRBV19|NA|TRBJ2-5
CASQQDASGETQYF
TGTGCCAGCCAACAGGACGCGAGTGGGGAGACCCAGTACTTC
>NA|TRBV10-3|TRBD1|TRBJ1-1
CATNAPTTGGTEAFF
TGTGCCACCAACGCCCCCACGACAGGGGGCACTGAAGCTTTCTTT
>NA|TRBV24-1|NA|TRBJ2-3
CATSALPADSGLSTDTQYF
TGTGCCACCAGTGCCCTACCGGCGGACAGCGGCCTTAGCACAGATACGCAGTATTTT
>NA|TRBV19|NA|TRBJ2-7
CASSIVGYEQYF
TGTGCCAGTAGTATAGTCGGCTACGAGCAGTACTTC
>NA|TRBV5-1|TRBD1|TRBJ1-1
CASSLGDRGTEAFF
TGCGCCAGCAGCTTGGGGGACAGGGGCACTGAAGCTTTCTTT
>NA|TRBV2|NA|TRBJ1-1
CASSDSWQDAGAFF
TGTGCCAGCAGTGATAGTTGGCAGGACGCGGGAGCTTTCTTT
>NA|TRBV25-1|NA|TRBJ2-5
CASSEGGWETQYF
TGTGCCAGCAGTGAAGGAGGCTGGGAGACCCAGTACTTC
>NA|TRBV19|TRBD1|TRBJ2-7
CASSRDRGRYEQYF
TGTGCCAGTAGTCGGGACAGGGGGCGATACGAGCAGTACTTC
>NA|TRBV7-3|NA|TRBJ2-5
CASSSALGAQYF
TGTGCCAGCAGCTCTGCATTAGGGGCCCAGTACTTC
>once|TRBV7-9|TRBD1|TRBJ1-1
CASSSRTGLNTEAFF
TGTGCCAGCAGCTCCCGGACAGGACTGAACACTGAAGCTTTCTTT
>NA|TRBV12-3/TRBV12-4|NA|TRBJ1-5
CASRTVEGQPQHF
TGTGCCAGTAGGACGGTGGAGGGTCAGCCCCAGCATTTT
>NA|TRBV24-1|NA|TRBJ2-6
CATSDLHGGSGANVLTF
TGTGCCACCAGTGATTTGCACGGGGGATCTGGGGCCAACGTCCTGACTTTC
>NA|TRBV5-5|TRBD1|TRBJ1-4
CASSSPGQLNEKLFF
TGTGCCAGCAGCTCGCCGGGACAGCTTAATGAAAAACTGTTTTTT
>NA|TRBV24-1|NA|TRBJ2-1
CATSAEVGEQFF
TGTGCCACCTCGGCGGAGGTGGGTGAGCAGTTCTTC
>NA|TRBV7-8|TRBD2|TRBJ2-6
CASSLGGRHSGANVLTF
TGTGCCAGCAGCTTAGGCGGGAGGCACTCTGGGGCCAACGTCCTGACTTTC
>few|TRBV7-9|NA|TRBJ2-7
CASSFQQGTYEQYF
TGTGCCAGCAGCTTCCAACAGGGAACCTACGAGCAGTACTTC
>NA|TRBV30|TRBD1|TRBJ2-7
CACSDRVSYEQYF
TGTGCCTGCTCGGACAGGGTCTCCTACGAGCAGTACTTC
>NA|TRBV6-5|NA|TRBJ2-1
CASSYSSNYNEQFF
TGTGCCAGCAGTTACTCCTCTAACTACAATGAGCAGTTCTTC
>many|TRBV5-8|NA|TRBJ2-5
CASSLRGRSQETQYF
TGTGCCAGCAGCTTACGGGGAAGATCCCAAGAGACCCAGTACTTC
>NA|TRBV28|TRBD1|TRBJ2-7
CASSLGTGIYEQYF
TGTGCCAGCAGTCTTGGGACAGGGATCTACGAGCAGTACTTC
>NA|TRBV6-5|TRBD1|TRBJ1-5
CASSFGTVSNQPQHF
TGTGCCAGCAGCTTTGGGACAGTTAGCAATCAGCCCCAGCATTTT
>NA|TRBV6-4|TRBD2|TRBJ2-2
CARSANAAGGQNTGELFF
TGTGCCCGCAGTGCGAATGCAGCGGGGGGGCAGAACACCGGGGAGCTGTTTTTT
>NA|TRBV5-1|NA|TRBJ1-2
CASSLDLTGSYGYTF
TGCGCCAGCAGCTTGGATCTAACAGGAAGCTATGGCTACACCTTC